This T cell receptor beta chain was identified in a study of shared clonotypes between healthy human individuals. CDR1 and CDR2 (germline): SQVTM, ANQGSEA. V shed 1 base and J 1 base; nucleotides not matched to a gene: 4. The CDR3 extends over 16 amino acids. Data came from immunoSEQ multiplex PCR; TCRdb stores just in-frame clones and leaves some out. The sample lists some 2,100,000 clones; approximately 94% were seen once. This receptor was identified in a man aged 18 to 30 in good health. This rearrangement joins TRBV29-1 to TRBJ2-3; 11 nucleotides line up with TRBD2. Sample: naive CD4+ T cells sorted from blood. Documented subset: CD45RA+ positively selected. CDR3: CSVEGLAGRRTDTQYF. The DNA of the CDR3 is TGCAGCGTTGAAGGACTAGCGGGAAGGCGCACAGATACGCAGTATTTT.